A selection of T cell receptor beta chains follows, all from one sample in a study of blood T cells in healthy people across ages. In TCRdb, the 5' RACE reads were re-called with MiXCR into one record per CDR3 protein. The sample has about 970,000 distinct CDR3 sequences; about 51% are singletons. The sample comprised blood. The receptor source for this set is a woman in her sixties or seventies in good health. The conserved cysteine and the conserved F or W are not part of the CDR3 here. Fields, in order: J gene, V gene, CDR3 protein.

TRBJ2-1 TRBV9 ASSVDAGLVPSQF
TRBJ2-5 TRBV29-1 SLIPGQGVQTQY
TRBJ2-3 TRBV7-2 ASSQDRGRRTDTQY
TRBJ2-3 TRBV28 ASSLQTSGGPY
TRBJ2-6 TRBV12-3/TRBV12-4 ASSSFSGANVLT
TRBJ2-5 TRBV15 ATSRYPSRGLAEKETQY
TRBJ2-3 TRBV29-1 SVGTSGSTDTQY
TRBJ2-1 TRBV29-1 SAYRDSGLNEQF
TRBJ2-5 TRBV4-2 ASSHTGLVQETQY
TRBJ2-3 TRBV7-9 AIGFDRTREGTDTQY
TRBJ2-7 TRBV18 ASSPGRQRSYEQY
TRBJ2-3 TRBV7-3 ASSLAGSTETQY
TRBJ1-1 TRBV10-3 AISESGGLVTEAF
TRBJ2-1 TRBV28 ASRPRDRVRVEQF
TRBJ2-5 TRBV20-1 SASRTGGQVETQY
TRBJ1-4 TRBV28 ASSFPPPEKLF
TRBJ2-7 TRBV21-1 ASIPTGRSHEQY
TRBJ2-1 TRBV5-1 ASSLFEISSYNEQF
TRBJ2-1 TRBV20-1 SVRGRLAENNEQF
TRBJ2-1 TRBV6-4 ASARDLLNEQF
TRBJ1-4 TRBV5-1 ASSLHAGEKLF
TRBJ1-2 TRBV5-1 ASSRGQGPNYGYT
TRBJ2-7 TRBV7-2 ASSWSDLAGYYEQY
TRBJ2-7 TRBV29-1 SVLQRFGSYEQY
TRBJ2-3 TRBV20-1 SATLAGGSTDTQY
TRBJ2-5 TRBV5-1 ASSFFQAGARYQETQY
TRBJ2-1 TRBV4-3 ASSQSPRNNEQF
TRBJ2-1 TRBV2 ASSEENARSSEQF
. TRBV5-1 ASSPLSGSDEQY
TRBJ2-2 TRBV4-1 ASSQGGRKTGELF
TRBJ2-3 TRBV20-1 SAPPSGGTDTQY
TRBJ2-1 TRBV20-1 SARQGAREQF
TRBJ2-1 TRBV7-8 ASSLASGVWDEQF
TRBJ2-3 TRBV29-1 SVRMARHPDTQY
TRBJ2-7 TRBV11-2 ASSLDEGGLEQY
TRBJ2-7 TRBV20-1 SVSANSLRGEQY
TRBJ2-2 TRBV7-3 ASAGDGNTGELF